Below are 5 T cell receptor beta chains sequenced from a single sample in a study of spatial heterogeneity in lung cancer. Stated time point: sample taken at primary tumor resection. Tumor, nontumor lung or frozen PBMC supplied whole RNA that was sequenced unsorted. TCRdb ran MiXCR on the 5' RACE reads and lists one entry per CDR3 protein. The sample records about 12,000 distinct CDR3 sequences, roughly 6.2% being singletons. Sample: normal lung tissue next to the tumor, taken at surgery. These TCRs come from a male donor with early-stage non-small cell lung cancer.

This clonotype was picked up many times. Since the library was made to target alpha chains, this beta chain is a stray read and its abundance is not meaningful. The chain combines TRBV9 with TRBJ1-1, with 9 bases fitting TRBD1. With 3 bases clipped from V and 1 base from J, the junction kept 1 base outside the gene matches. The CDR3 totals 14 residues. Germline V gene data show CDR1 as SGDLS and CDR2 as YYNGEE. The CDR3 loop reads CASSAQGANTEAFF. The CDR3 bases are TGTGCCAGCAGCGCACAGGGGGCGAACACTGAAGCTTTCTTT. Together with reference TRBV9 and TRBJ1-1, the CDR3 gives the full variable domain: DSGVTQTPKHLITATGQRVTLRCSPRSGDLSVYWYQQSLDQGLQFLIQYYNGEERAKGNILERFSAQQFPDLHSELNLSSLELGDSALYFCASSAQGANTEAFFGQGTRLTVV.

This clonotype is termed large. The library was prepared for alpha chains; this beta chain is a stray read, so its frequency means little. The V gene is TRBV29-1, the J gene TRBJ2-1; 12 bases fit TRBD2. Germline V gene data show CDR1 as SQVTM and CDR2 as ANQGSEA. The CDR3 length is 15 residues. J gave up 2 bases and V 5 bases, and 4 bases lay outside the gene matches. The CDR3 DNA reads as TGCAGCGTTCCCCGGACTAGCGGGACCTACAATGAGCAGTTCTTC. Encoded protein: CSVPRTSGTYNEQFF.

This clonotype was counted many times. A library made for alpha chains picked up this beta chain off target, so its size means little. V and J are TRBV27 and TRBJ1-5; D may be TRBD1 (5 bases). V gave up 5 bases and J gave up 2 bases, with 10 bases separating them. This CDR3 contains 14 residues. Germline CDR1 and CDR2: MNHEY and SMNVEV (reference sequence). The CDR3 sequence is CASSLGGGNQPQHF. CDR3 nucleotides: TGTGCCAGCAGTCTGGGGGGAGGCAATCAGCCCCAGCATTTT.

In its sample, this clonotype was seen many times. This beta chain appears as a stray read in a library generated for alpha chains; its size is not informative. The chain carries TRBV11-1 and TRBJ2-5; 9 bases are shared with TRBD1. Per the germline V gene, CDR1 is SGHAT and CDR2 is FQDESV (reference sequence). The V segment lost 5 bases and the J segment 5 bases; nucleotides outside the gene matches: 9. This CDR3 contains 15 residues. The CDR3 here is CASSVLQGAGETQYF. CDR3 nucleotides: TGTGCCAGCAGCGTACTACAGGGGGCAGGGGAGACCCAGTACTTC.

This clonotype was counted ten times or more. The library was prepared for alpha chains; this beta chain is a stray read, so its frequency means little. The chain carries TRBV4-1 and TRBJ2-7, with D unresolved. Trimming shortened V by 3 bases and J by 4 bases, and 10 bases separated the two germline ends. Germline lookup yields CDR1 MGHRA and CDR2 YSYEKL. The CDR3 has 13 amino acids. CDR3 sequence: CASSQAQKYEQYF. CDR3 sequence (DNA): TGCGCCAGCAGCCAGGCCCAGAAGTACGAGCAGTACTTC.